This T cell receptor (beta chain) was retrieved from a study of T cell responses to AZD1222 COVID-19 vaccine. Regarding the study as a whole: Reports indicate that nearly half of spike-specific TCRs are directed at unmutated variant regions. Spike-specific TCR repertoires showed rising breadth and depth after two AZD1222 doses. It should be noted that donors were predominantly white British and more often female, and clonal diversity was possibly underestimated. Distributed over spike, vaccine-associated CD4 TCRs predominated at 160-218 and 743-854.

Sequenced by immunoSEQ multiplex PCR; TCRdb stores in-frame clones only, minus some. The sample lists 110,000 or so clones; approximately 90% were seen once. CDR3 size: 13 residues. Per germline, CDR1 MNHEY and CDR2 SMNVEV (reference sequence). V lost 7 bases, J lost 6 bases, and 13 bases lay in between. With regard to this clone: The antigen remains unidentified.

This rearrangement joins TRBV27 to TRBJ2-1; possible D gene TRBD1, 6 bases. The material was peripheral blood, obtained 28 days after the second AZD1222 dose. The receptor's source is an adult who received the AZD1222 COVID-19 vaccine. CDR3 coding DNA: TGTGCCAGCAACCCTACAGGGATCAATGAGCAGTTCTTC. Protein sequence: CASNPTGINEQFF.